This TCR beta chain was identified during a study of long-term antiretroviral therapy in people with HIV. General observations from the study: Sampling of blood ran from the mid-2000s to the late 2010s, and older ART regimens were possibly in use.

Survey-level immunoSEQ v3.0 assays were run. Sequenced by immunoSEQ multiplex PCR; TCRdb stores in-frame clones only, minus some. The table shows tens of thousands of clones, with 90% occurring only once. This clone has a handful of counts. Its antigen is undetermined. The CDR3 runs to 12 residues. V lost 4 bases to trimming and J lost 6 bases, with 9 bases between them. Germline CDR1 LGHNA, CDR2 YNFKEQ. Material: unsorted PBMCs, obtained approximately 5.1 years after starting antiretroviral therapy. This clonotype originated in a woman aged 40 to 50 with HIV. V and J are TRBV4-2 and TRBJ1-1, with D perhaps TRBD1 (6 bases). The CDR3, as DNA: TGTGCCAGCAGCCTCGGGGGCTCTGAAGCTTTCTTT. Its translation: CASSLGGSEAFF.